This is a list of T cell receptor beta chains from one sample in a study of blood T cell repertoires in COVID-19. The assay was immunoSEQ multiplex PCR, and TCRdb's table has in-frame clones only and misses some. The sample contains some 400,000 clones, more than 65% of which appear only once. Sample: peripheral blood. The source is a human donor with acute or convalescent COVID-19. The donor label of this sample is uncertain. Each CDR3 is given with its conserved first and last residue. The order of the fields is CDR3 DNA, CDR3 protein, J gene, clone size, V gene, D gene. D genes are given only for firm matches. The size field is filled for only some rows; it gives once, few, many or a size class.

CDR3 DNA: TGCGCCAGCAGTGACCGGACAGGGATGGGCTACGAGCAGTACTTC; CDR3 protein: CASSDRTGMGYEQYF; J gene: TRBJ2-7; clone size: .; V gene: TRBV10-2; D gene: TRBD1
CDR3 DNA: TGTGCCAGTAGCCTCCAGGCGGGCCCTGACACCGGGGAGCTGTTTTTT; CDR3 protein: CASSLQAGPDTGELFF; J gene: TRBJ2-2; clone size: once; V gene: TRBV19; D gene: .
CDR3 DNA: TGTGCCAGCAGCCACTCGGACAGATCACGAGGAAAACTGTTTTTT; CDR3 protein: CASSHSDRSRGKLFF; J gene: TRBJ1-4; clone size: .; V gene: TRBV3-1/TRBV3-2; D gene: .
CDR3 DNA: TGTGCCAGCAGCTCTGGGACTAGCGGGACTGAGCAGTTCTTC; CDR3 protein: CASSSGTSGTEQFF; J gene: TRBJ2-1; clone size: .; V gene: TRBV7-8; D gene: TRBD2
CDR3 DNA: TGTGCTAGTGGGGAGGGTTCCTATGGCTACACCTTC; CDR3 protein: CASGEGSYGYTF; J gene: TRBJ1-2; clone size: .; V gene: TRBV12-5; D gene: .
CDR3 DNA: TGTGCCAGTAGGGGCACAGGGACAGGGGAAGAGACCCAGTACTTC; CDR3 protein: CASRGTGTGEETQYF; J gene: TRBJ2-5; clone size: .; V gene: TRBV19; D gene: TRBD1
CDR3 DNA: TGTGCTAGTGGCATGAACACTGAAGCTTTCTTT; CDR3 protein: CASGMNTEAFF; J gene: TRBJ1-1; clone size: .; V gene: TRBV12-5; D gene: .
CDR3 DNA: TGTGCCAGCAGCCACACCGGGACAGGGGTGTACGGGGAGCTGTTTTTT; CDR3 protein: CASSHTGTGVYGELFF; J gene: TRBJ2-2; clone size: .; V gene: TRBV3-1/TRBV3-2; D gene: TRBD1
CDR3 DNA: TGTGCCAGCAGCTTACCTGCGGAGCGGGAGGGAGACACAGATACGCAGTATTTT; CDR3 protein: CASSLPAEREGDTDTQYF; J gene: TRBJ2-3; clone size: .; V gene: TRBV7-8; D gene: TRBD2
CDR3 DNA: TGTGCCAGCAATAACAGGGAAGGGGCTGGCTACACCTTC; CDR3 protein: CASNNREGAGYTF; J gene: TRBJ1-2; clone size: .; V gene: TRBV2; D gene: .
CDR3 DNA: TGTGCCAGCAGCTTATATGGGGGGACTAGCGGGCGCGGCGATACGCAGTATTTT; CDR3 protein: CASSLYGGTSGRGDTQYF; J gene: TRBJ2-3; clone size: .; V gene: TRBV11-2; D gene: TRBD2
CDR3 DNA: TGTGCCAGCAGTGATCCAGGGTTGCAGCCCCAGCATTTT; CDR3 protein: CASSDPGLQPQHF; J gene: TRBJ1-5; clone size: .; V gene: TRBV2; D gene: .
CDR3 DNA: TGCAGTGCTAGTGTCGGGAATACCCTGGCTAACTATGGCTACACCTTC; CDR3 protein: CSASVGNTLANYGYTF; J gene: TRBJ1-2; clone size: once; V gene: TRBV20-1; D gene: .
CDR3 DNA: TGTGCCAGCAGCTTAGTAGGTAGGGCAGCGGAGTCGGGCTACACCTTC; CDR3 protein: CASSLVGRAAESGYTF; J gene: TRBJ1-2; clone size: .; V gene: TRBV7-2; D gene: .
CDR3 DNA: TGTGCCAGCAGTTTTCGGGGGGTGGGGAACACTGAAGCTTTCTTT; CDR3 protein: CASSFRGVGNTEAFF; J gene: TRBJ1-1; clone size: .; V gene: TRBV28; D gene: .
CDR3 DNA: TGTGCCAGCAGCCAAAGAGGGTCCTACGAGCAGTACTTC; CDR3 protein: CASSQRGSYEQYF; J gene: TRBJ2-7; clone size: few; V gene: TRBV3-1/TRBV3-2; D gene: .
CDR3 DNA: TGTGCCAGCAGCGTAAGAAGCTCCGGGGAGCTGTTTTTT; CDR3 protein: CASSVRSSGELFF; J gene: TRBJ2-2; clone size: .; V gene: TRBV9; D gene: .
CDR3 DNA: TGTGCCAGCAGTGGCGGATTTCTCGAGCAGTACTTC; CDR3 protein: CASSGGFLEQYF; J gene: TRBJ2-7; clone size: .; V gene: TRBV6-6; D gene: .
CDR3 DNA: TGTGCCAGCAGCGAGAGGACTAGCGGGATCACAGATACGCAGTATTTT; CDR3 protein: CASSERTSGITDTQYF; J gene: TRBJ2-3; clone size: .; V gene: TRBV13; D gene: TRBD2
CDR3 DNA: TGTGCCAGTAGAAACCGACAGGCGGCTAATGAAAAACTGTTTTTT; CDR3 protein: CASRNRQAANEKLFF; J gene: TRBJ1-4; clone size: .; V gene: TRBV19; D gene: .
CDR3 DNA: TGCGCCAGCAGTGAGGGCGGAAGGGGGCGCGGAGATGAGCAGTTCTTC; CDR3 protein: CASSEGGRGRGDEQFF; J gene: TRBJ2-1; clone size: .; V gene: TRBV10-1; D gene: TRBD1
CDR3 DNA: TGTGCCAGCAGCTTAGGGCTGCAGGCGAACACCGGGGAGCTGTTTTTT; CDR3 protein: CASSLGLQANTGELFF; J gene: TRBJ2-2; clone size: .; V gene: TRBV7-9; D gene: .
CDR3 DNA: TGTGCCATCAGTGAGATTGGCAACACAGATACGCAGTATTTT; CDR3 protein: CAISEIGNTDTQYF; J gene: TRBJ2-3; clone size: .; V gene: TRBV10-3; D gene: .
CDR3 DNA: TGTGCCAGCAGCCCGGCGGCGCCGGGACTCGTCACCTACGAGCAGTACTTC; CDR3 protein: CASSPAAPGLVTYEQYF; J gene: TRBJ2-7; clone size: .; V gene: TRBV7-8; D gene: .
CDR3 DNA: TGTGCCTGGAGTAGAGGGAGCTCCTACGAGCAGTACTTC; CDR3 protein: CAWSRGSSYEQYF; J gene: TRBJ2-7; clone size: .; V gene: TRBV30; D gene: .
CDR3 DNA: TGTGCCAGCAGCCAATTTAGGACAGGGAGTTATGGCTACACCTTC; CDR3 protein: CASSQFRTGSYGYTF; J gene: TRBJ1-2; clone size: .; V gene: TRBV3-1/TRBV3-2; D gene: TRBD1
CDR3 DNA: TGTGCCAGCTCATCACAGGGACAGGGGGAGACCCAGTACTTC; CDR3 protein: CASSSQGQGETQYF; J gene: TRBJ2-5; clone size: .; V gene: TRBV18; D gene: TRBD1
CDR3 DNA: TGCAGCGTTCAACTGGGACAGGTCATGAACACTGAAGCTTTCTTT; CDR3 protein: CSVQLGQVMNTEAFF; J gene: TRBJ1-1; clone size: .; V gene: TRBV29-1; D gene: TRBD1
CDR3 DNA: TGTGCCAGCTCACCAATTACAGGGGGCGCGAGGAACACTGAAGCTTTCTTT; CDR3 protein: CASSPITGGARNTEAFF; J gene: TRBJ1-1; clone size: .; V gene: TRBV18; D gene: TRBD1
CDR3 DNA: TGTGCCATCGGAGCCCTCGGACAGGGTCAATACGAGCAGTACTTC; CDR3 protein: CAIGALGQGQYEQYF; J gene: TRBJ2-7; clone size: .; V gene: TRBV7-9; D gene: TRBD1
CDR3 DNA: TGTGCCAGCAGGACCTACAGGAACACTGAAGCTTTCTTT; CDR3 protein: CASRTYRNTEAFF; J gene: TRBJ1-1; clone size: .; V gene: TRBV12-3/TRBV12-4; D gene: .
CDR3 DNA: TGCAGTGCTGGTGCGCGGGGGGTAAATCAGCCCCAGCATTTT; CDR3 protein: CSAGARGVNQPQHF; J gene: TRBJ1-5; clone size: once; V gene: TRBV20-1; D gene: .
CDR3 DNA: TGTGCCTGGGAGTCACAGGGGACTAGCACAGATACGCAGTATTTT; CDR3 protein: CAWESQGTSTDTQYF; J gene: TRBJ2-3; clone size: once; V gene: TRBV30; D gene: .
CDR3 DNA: TGTGCCAGCTCCCCAAGGGGGCTTGGATACGAGCAGTACTTC; CDR3 protein: CASSPRGLGYEQYF; J gene: TRBJ2-7; clone size: .; V gene: TRBV18; D gene: TRBD1
CDR3 DNA: TGTGCCAGTAGATCCCCTCTCGGGGGCAATCAGCCCCAGCATTTT; CDR3 protein: CASRSPLGGNQPQHF; J gene: TRBJ1-5; clone size: .; V gene: TRBV19; D gene: .
CDR3 DNA: TGCGCCAGCAGCTTGTTCCCTGCGGGGGGTATGGATACGCAGTATTTT; CDR3 protein: CASSLFPAGGMDTQYF; J gene: TRBJ2-3; clone size: .; V gene: TRBV5-1; D gene: TRBD2
CDR3 DNA: TGTGCCAGCAGCTTCGCCGGGACAGGGTCGGGGCCCCAGCATTTT; CDR3 protein: CASSFAGTGSGPQHF; J gene: TRBJ1-5; clone size: .; V gene: TRBV7-9; D gene: TRBD1
CDR3 DNA: TGTGCCAGCAGTCCAAGAACAGGTGAAGCTTTCTTT; CDR3 protein: CASSPRTGEAFF; J gene: TRBJ1-1; clone size: .; V gene: TRBV6-5; D gene: .
CDR3 DNA: TGTGCCAGCAGTTTACCCCTCGGACAGCGAATGTCCTACGAGCAGTACTTC; CDR3 protein: CASSLPLGQRMSYEQYF; J gene: TRBJ2-7; clone size: .; V gene: TRBV28; D gene: .
CDR3 DNA: TGTGCCAGCAGTTACAGCGGGGGAGGGGCAGATACGCAGTATTTT; CDR3 protein: CASSYSGGGADTQYF; J gene: TRBJ2-3; clone size: few; V gene: TRBV6-2/TRBV6-3; D gene: TRBD2
CDR3 DNA: TGTGCCAGCAGCCCATATTACAGGGAGACCCATGGCTACACCTTC; CDR3 protein: CASSPYYRETHGYTF; J gene: TRBJ1-2; clone size: .; V gene: TRBV5-4; D gene: .
CDR3 DNA: TGTGCCAGCAGCTTAGATTGGGCGCATACAGGGGATTCACCCCTCCACTTT; CDR3 protein: CASSLDWAHTGDSPLHF; J gene: TRBJ1-6; clone size: .; V gene: TRBV7-9; D gene: TRBD1
CDR3 DNA: TGTGCCAGCAGCTCTCTCGGGAGCGCAGGGGGCTACACCTTC; CDR3 protein: CASSSLGSAGGYTF; J gene: TRBJ1-2; clone size: .; V gene: TRBV5-6; D gene: .
CDR3 DNA: TGTGCCAGCAGCTTAGGTGGGGCTGTAGCCTTC; CDR3 protein: CASSLGGAVAF; J gene: TRBJ1-2; clone size: .; V gene: TRBV7-8; D gene: .
CDR3 DNA: TGTGCCAGCAGCCAGAGACAGGCCCCCTACAATGAGCAGTTCTTC; CDR3 protein: CASSQRQAPYNEQFF; J gene: TRBJ2-1; clone size: .; V gene: TRBV5-4; D gene: .
CDR3 DNA: TGTGCCAGCGGCCAATACGAGCAGTACTTC; CDR3 protein: CASGQYEQYF; J gene: TRBJ2-7; clone size: .; V gene: TRBV7-9; D gene: .
CDR3 DNA: TGTGCCAGCAGCCCTGTGGGGACAGCTGGCTACACCTTC; CDR3 protein: CASSPVGTAGYTF; J gene: TRBJ1-2; clone size: .; V gene: TRBV12-3/TRBV12-4; D gene: TRBD1
CDR3 DNA: TGTGCCAGTACCGGGACAGACGGAGATGAGCAGTTCTTC; CDR3 protein: CASTGTDGDEQFF; J gene: TRBJ2-1; clone size: .; V gene: TRBV28; D gene: TRBD1
CDR3 DNA: TGTGCCAGCTCACTCGAGGGGGCGTCCTATGGCTACACCTTC; CDR3 protein: CASSLEGASYGYTF; J gene: TRBJ1-2; clone size: few; V gene: TRBV18; D gene: TRBD1
CDR3 DNA: TGTGCCAGCACCGAACGGTTAGCCATATACGAGCAGTACTTC; CDR3 protein: CASTERLAIYEQYF; J gene: TRBJ2-7; clone size: .; V gene: TRBV6-5; D gene: .
CDR3 DNA: TGTGCCAGCAGATACCCGGGACAGGGGTCCTATGGCTACACCTTC; CDR3 protein: CASRYPGQGSYGYTF; J gene: TRBJ1-2; clone size: .; V gene: TRBV6-5; D gene: TRBD1
CDR3 DNA: TGTGCCAGCAGTACCGGGACAGGGGGTAACAATCAGCCCCAGCATTTT; CDR3 protein: CASSTGTGGNNQPQHF; J gene: TRBJ1-5; clone size: .; V gene: TRBV27; D gene: TRBD1
CDR3 DNA: TGCGCCAGCAGCCAAGACGGGACAGGGTTTGGGGAGCAGTACTTC; CDR3 protein: CASSQDGTGFGEQYF; J gene: TRBJ2-7; clone size: .; V gene: TRBV4-1; D gene: TRBD1
CDR3 DNA: TGTGCCAGCAGCTCTCAGTATTTGAACAATCAGCCCCAGCATTTT; CDR3 protein: CASSSQYLNNQPQHF; J gene: TRBJ1-5; clone size: few; V gene: TRBV7-2; D gene: .
CDR3 DNA: TGCAGCGTCATCACCGGGACAGGGCCGCTCGAGCAGTACTTC; CDR3 protein: CSVITGTGPLEQYF; J gene: TRBJ2-7; clone size: .; V gene: TRBV29-1; D gene: TRBD1
CDR3 DNA: TGCGCCAGCAGCTTGGCCTTGGGGGCCAATGGCTACACCTTC; CDR3 protein: CASSLALGANGYTF; J gene: TRBJ1-2; clone size: .; V gene: TRBV5-1; D gene: .
CDR3 DNA: TGCGCCAGCAGCATGAGACAGGGCCAAGAGACCCAGTACTTC; CDR3 protein: CASSMRQGQETQYF; J gene: TRBJ2-5; clone size: .; V gene: TRBV5-1; D gene: TRBD1